This note documents a single T cell receptor beta chain sequence. Other nucleotide sequences in the sample specify the same CDR3. The data are from a study of cytomegalovirus exposure and HLA in healthy donors. With 60 Vbeta and 13 Jbeta primers, the PCR was carried out. Method: immunoSEQ multiplex PCR; TCRdb's copy keeps in-frame clones and lacks some. The sample holds over 100,000 clones, less than 80% seen once. Germline CDR1 reads SEHNR; CDR2 reads FQNEAQ (reference sequence). The CDR3 runs to 15 residues. Trimming shortened V by 5 bases and J by 0 bases, and 13 bases separated the two germline ends.

The TCR originated in a man aged 45 to 65 in good health and CMV-seropositive. The sample consisted of PBMCs. The chain recombines TRBV7-9 with TRBJ1-1; tentatively, D is TRBD1 (6 bases). CDR3 DNA sequence: TGTGCCAGCAGCCCTCCGGACAGTCTGAACACTGAAGCTTTCTTT. Translating gives CASSPPDSLNTEAFF.